Listed below are T cell receptor beta chains from one sample, sequenced in a study of T-cell reconstitution after alpha-beta-depleted transplantation in children. Each CDR3 protein is one row after TCRdb ran MiXCR on the PCR reads. The sample lists around 200,000 distinct CDR3 sequences, approximately 7% seen once, with about 3% in the top ten. The source material was PBMCs from the stem cell graft donor, sampled from the stem cell graft. The receptors stem from a human donor who donated a stem cell graft to a child with Wiskott-Aldrich syndrome. Each CDR3 is given with its conserved first and last residue. D genes are given only for firm matches. Some rows have no size entry. The others give once, few or many, or a class for an expanded clone.

d_gene,v_gene,abundance,j_gene,len,CDR3aa,CDR3nt
-,TRBV30,few,TRBJ2-1,14,CAWTGGANPNEQFF,TGTGCCTGGACTGGGGGGGCTAACCCCAATGAGCAGTTCTTC
-,TRBV20-1,-,TRBJ1-5,12,CSAGGGNQPQHF,TGCAGTGCTGGTGGGGGAAATCAGCCCCAGCATTTT
TRBD2,TRBV5-4,many,TRBJ2-2,17,CASSAAPQRGNTGELFF,TGTGCCAGCAGCGCTGCCCCGCAGCGGGGAAACACCGGGGAGCTGTTTTTT
TRBD2,TRBV20-1,many,TRBJ2-3,15,CSARIAGEGTDTQYF,TGCAGTGCTAGAATTGCGGGAGAGGGCACAGATACGCAGTATTTT
TRBD1,TRBV30,-,TRBJ2-7,12,CAWSEQGVEQYF,TGTGCCTGGAGTGAACAGGGGGTCGAGCAGTACTTC
TRBD1,TRBV15,few,TRBJ2-7,15,CATSPGQGTSYEQYF,TGTGCCACCAGTCCGGGACAGGGAACCTCCTACGAGCAGTACTTC
TRBD1,TRBV20-1,many,TRBJ1-4,13,CSAREQGREKLFF,TGCAGTGCTAGAGAACAGGGGCGTGAAAAACTGTTTTTT
TRBD1,TRBV5-1,-,TRBJ1-1,16,CASSSRRTGTNTEAFF,TGCGCCAGCAGCTCCCGTAGGACAGGGACCAACACTGAAGCTTTCTTT
-,TRBV5-1,many,TRBJ2-5,15,CASSLRSGEQETQYF,TGCGCCAGCAGCTTGCGGTCGGGGGAGCAAGAGACCCAGTACTTC
TRBD2,TRBV10-3,-,TRBJ2-1,15,CATREGLAGPTEQFF,TGTGCCACCCGGGAAGGACTAGCGGGACCCACTGAGCAGTTCTTC
-,TRBV4-2,many,TRBJ1-4,15,CASSQVLQGIEKLFF,TGTGCCAGCAGCCAAGTCCTCCAGGGGATCGAAAAACTGTTTTTT
-,TRBV3-1,many,TRBJ2-5,18,CASSQALNRGSGQETQYF,TGTGCCAGCAGCCAAGCGCTAAACAGAGGAAGCGGGCAAGAGACCCAGTACTTC
-,TRBV24-1,many,TRBJ1-5,14,CATSDPADVEPQHF,TGTGCCACCAGTGATCCGGCGGACGTCGAGCCCCAGCATTTT
-,TRBV21-1,-,TRBJ2-2,20,CASSKNLRTQPGSPAGELFF,TGTGCCAGCAGCAAAAATTTGAGGACGCAACCAGGGTCCCCCGCCGGGGAGCTGTTTTTT
TRBD1,TRBV30,-,TRBJ1-2,13,CAWTTGGYYGYTF,TGTGCCTGGACGACAGGGGGATACTATGGCTACACCTTC
-,TRBV28,many,TRBJ2-7,14,CASRSTLKTYEQYF,TGTGCCAGCAGATCGACTCTTAAGACCTACGAGCAGTACTTC
TRBD1,TRBV5-1,many,TRBJ2-3,14,CASSWGQSTDTQYF,TGCGCCAGCAGCTGGGGACAGAGCACAGATACGCAGTATTTT
-,TRBV3-1,-,TRBJ2-4,16,CASSQDTGTGKNIQYF,TGTGCCAGCAGCCAAGATACGGGGACGGGAAAAAACATTCAGTACTTC
-,TRBV14,many,TRBJ1-6,14,CASSQEGGGSPLHF,TGTGCCAGCAGCCAAGAGGGGGGGGGTTCACCCCTCCACTTT
TRBD1,TRBV20-1,-,TRBJ2-3,14,CSARRDSRTDTQYF,TGCAGTGCTAGGAGGGACAGCCGCACAGATACGCAGTATTTT
TRBD1,TRBV4-2,-,TRBJ1-1,18,CASSPAGTGIFMNTEAFF,TGTGCCAGCAGCCCGGCCGGGACAGGGATTTTTATGAACACTGAAGCTTTCTTT
-,TRBV6-5,many,TRBJ2-3,14,CASSYLRPPDTQYF,TGTGCCAGCAGTTACTTGCGCCCCCCAGATACGCAGTATTTT
-,TRBV7-2,many,TRBJ2-2,14,CASSLSLTNGELFF,TGTGCCAGCAGCTTAAGCTTGACGAACGGGGAGCTGTTTTTT
-,TRBV6-2/TRBV6-3,many,TRBJ1-5,14,CASLDSSSNQPQHF,TGTGCCAGCCTAGACTCTTCTAGCAATCAGCCCCAGCATTTT
-,TRBV6-6,many,TRBJ2-1,12,CASSYSSQEQFF,TGTGCCAGCAGTTACTCCTCTCAAGAGCAGTTCTTC
TRBD2,TRBV6-2/TRBV6-3,many,TRBJ2-1,17,CASSYSGGSGSINEQFF,TGTGCCAGCAGTTACTCCGGGGGAAGCGGGAGCATCAATGAGCAGTTCTTC
TRBD2,TRBV15,-,TRBJ2-6,16,CATSRGGGSGANVLTF,TGTGCCACCAGCAGAGGGGGGGGCTCTGGGGCCAACGTCCTGACTTTC
TRBD1,TRBV6-1,many,TRBJ2-5,15,CASSTGQGVGETQYF,TGTGCCAGCAGCACCGGACAGGGGGTGGGGGAGACCCAGTACTTC